The 28 T cell receptor beta chains presented below share a single source sample, sequenced in a study of control samples from healthy donors and cancer patients (dated by TCRdb to about 2020). The library was produced with the immunoSEQ multiplex PCR assay. The immuneACCESS repertoire file appears here via TCRdb, limited to in-frame rearrangements. These files lack a portion of the clones; in checked studies, under half of the deficit traces to unresolved V genes, and the cause of the others is not known. In all, the sample holds fewer than 200,000 clones, and roughly nine tenths of those were seen once. Of the sample, approximately 1.4% falls within the top ten clones. The sequencing sample was made of blood. The receptors originated from a man aged 25-45 years in good health.

The V call is TRBV20-1, the J call TRBJ1-2; a possible D gene is TRBD1 (6 bases). V was shortened by 3 bases and J by 5 bases, with 10 bases between the two germline ends. The CDR3 runs 12 residues. The V gene's germline CDR1 is DFQATT and CDR2 SNEGSKA (reference sequence). The DNA of the CDR3 is TGCAGTGCTAGTCAGGGGCGTTATGGCTACACCTTC. Protein: CSASQGRYGYTF.

This sequence joins TRBV9 and TRBJ1-1; 8 nucleotides line up with TRBD1. The CDR3 contains 13 residues. The germline V gene encodes CDR1 SGDLS and CDR2 YYNGEE. The V segment lost 3 bases and the J segment 4 bases; nucleotides outside the gene matches: 2. CDR3 sequence: CASSGQGRTEAFF. CDR3 coding DNA: TGTGCCAGCAGCGGACAGGGGCGCACTGAAGCTTTCTTT.

As DNA, the CDR3 is TGTGCCTGGAGTGTAGGTAGCACAGATACGCAGTATTTT. It encodes CAWSVGSTDTQYF. This chain joins TRBV30 and TRBJ2-3; D gene unclear. The CDR3 contains 13 residues. Trimming took off 0 bases at V and 0 bases at J, with 4 bases between the two ends. CDR1 is GTSNPN and CDR2 is SVGIG in the germline V gene (reference sequence).

The chain is built from TRBV7-2 and TRBJ1-1; D is unclear. Germline-derived CDR1 and CDR2 are SGHTA and FQGNSA. Between the trimmed V and J ends, which lost 3 bases and 4 bases, there was a span of 6 bases. This CDR3 has 12 amino acids. In nucleotides, the CDR3 is TGTGCCAGCAGCTTTCCCCTCACTGAAGCTTTCTTT. It encodes CASSFPLTEAFF.

V usage is TRBV30 and J usage is TRBJ1-3; D is unclear. The V end was cut by 3 bases, the J end by 0 bases, with 15 bases between. The CDR3 runs to 16 residues. The V gene's germline CDR1 is GTSNPN and CDR2 SVGIG (reference sequence). The CDR3 nucleotides read TGTGCCTGGAGGGACCGTACGATCAGCTCTGGAAACACCATATATTTT. It is translated as CAWRDRTISSGNTIYF. Drawing the rest from reference TRBV30 and TRBJ1-3, the complete variable domain is SQTIHQWPATLVQPVGSPLSLECTVEGTSNPNLYWYRQAAGRGLQLLFYSVGIGQISSEVPQNLSASRPQDRQFILSSKKLLLSDSGFYLCAWRDRTISSGNTIYFGEGSWLTVV.

The genes are TRBV7-9 and TRBJ2-7; 8 bases line up with TRBD2. Germline V gene lookup returns CDR1 SEHNR and CDR2 FQNEAQ (reference sequence). The CDR3 contains 13 residues. V shed 5 bases, J shed 3 bases, and the junction held 3 bases outside the gene matches. The CDR3 DNA is TGTGCCAGCAGCCCCGGGACTAGCTACGAGCAGTACTTC. Its translation is CASSPGTSYEQYF.

The chain joins TRBV6-4 to TRBJ2-1; maybe TRBD2 (6 bases). Trimming shortened V by 4 bases and J by 6 bases, and 19 bases separated the two germline ends. This CDR3 comprises 16 residues. Germline V CDR1 and CDR2: MRHNA, SNTAGT. CDR3 sequence reads: CASSAELAQSPNEQFF. The CDR3 DNA reads as TGTGCCAGCAGTGCCGAACTAGCCCAGTCCCCCAATGAGCAGTTCTTC.

The chain links TRBV5-4 to TRBJ2-4; 7 bases map to TRBD1. The CDR3 loop spans 14 amino acids. The germline V gene has CDR1 SGHNT and CDR2 YYREEE (reference sequence). The V and J ends lost 5 bases and 6 bases, in that order; junction bases with no gene match: 8. Here the CDR3 DNA reads TGTGCCAGCAGTAATTCCGGGACAGTAAACATTCAGTACTTC. It specifies CASSNSGTVNIQYF.

This chain connects TRBV11-2 to TRBJ1-5; D unclear. Trimming took 3 bases from V and 1 from J, leaving 7 bases between them. Germline lookup yields CDR1 SGHAT and CDR2 FQNNGV. The CDR3 length is 14 residues. Here the CDR3 reads CASSLEASNQPQHF. CDR3 DNA sequence: TGTGCCAGCAGCTTGGAGGCGAGCAATCAGCCCCAGCATTTT. Together with reference TRBV11-2 and TRBJ1-5, the CDR3 gives the full variable domain: EAGVAQSPRYKIIEKRQSVAFWCNPISGHATLYWYQQILGQGPKLLIQFQNNGVVDDSQLPKDRFSAERLKGVDSTLKIQPAKLEDSAVYLCASSLEASNQPQHFGDGTRLSIL.

The sample holds a few counts of this clone. The chain uses TRBV5-4 and TRBJ2-3; 8 bases agree with TRBD2. Germline assignment: CDR1 SGHNT and CDR2 YYREEE (reference sequence). The CDR3 contains 15 residues. With V trimmed by 4 bases and J by 0 bases, 4 bases remained unmatched. The CDR3 spells CASSAGLGSTDTQYF. CDR3 coding DNA: TGTGCCAGCAGCGCGGGACTAGGGAGCACAGATACGCAGTATTTT. The full variable domain, with the rest looked up from reference TRBV5-4 and TRBJ2-3, is ETGVTQSPTHLIKTRGQQVTLRCSSQSGHNTVSWYQQALGQGPQFIFQYYREEENGRGNFPPRFSGLQFPNYSSELNVNALELDDSALYLCASSAGLGSTDTQYFGPGTRLTVL.

The chain carries TRBV7-9 and TRBJ1-4; 8 bases fit TRBD1. The CDR3 spans 13 residues. V lost 8 bases to trimming and J lost 8 bases; unmatched junction nucleotides: 7. In germline, CDR1 is SEHNR, CDR2 FQNEAQ (reference sequence). The CDR3 loop is CASGGQGGEKLFF. The CDR3 DNA reads TGTGCCAGCGGAGGACAGGGCGGAGAAAAACTGTTTTTT.

The chain is built from TRBV30 and TRBJ2-7; 8 bases map to TRBD1. The V and J ends lost 1 base and 3 bases, in that order; junction bases with no gene match: 5. The CDR3 length is 14 residues. Germline CDR1 GTSNPN, CDR2 SVGIG (reference sequence). For the CDR3, the DNA is TGTGCCTGGAGTGCTGGACAGGGTTACTACGAGCAGTACTTC. Its protein product is CAWSAGQGYYEQYF.

This chain links TRBV6-5 with TRBJ1-5; D remains ambiguous. V lost 5 bases, J lost 5 bases, and 16 bases lay in between. The CDR3 runs to 15 residues. Looked up from germline, CDR1 is MNHEY and CDR2 is SVGAGI. The CDR3 sequence: CASSPPSGFDQPQHF. Written as DNA, the CDR3 is TGTGCCAGCAGTCCCCCTTCCGGGTTCGATCAGCCCCAGCATTTT.

This chain connects TRBV4-2 to TRBJ1-1, with D possibly being TRBD1 (5 bases). Trimming cost V 0 bases and J 3 bases, with 17 bases left between them. The germline V gene has CDR1 LGHNA and CDR2 YNFKEQ. The CDR3 extends over 17 amino acids. This CDR3 is CASSQDGLSAGYTEAFF. CDR3 nucleotides: TGTGCCAGCAGCCAAGATGGTTTAAGCGCAGGGTACACTGAAGCTTTCTTT.

The genes are TRBV5-1 and TRBJ2-2; no definite D call. Per germline, CDR1 SGHRS and CDR2 YFSETQ. V was shortened by 4 bases and J by 0 bases, with 13 bases between the two germline ends. The CDR3 consists of 16 residues. The CDR3 DNA reads TGCGCCAGCAGCAGACTGGCGAATACGAACACCGGGGAGCTGTTTTTT. It specifies CASSRLANTNTGELFF.

This clone was observed once. The genes are TRBV11-3 and TRBJ1-1; D is unclear. V shed 2 bases and J shed 1 base, with 5 bases lying between them. CDR1 SGHNT and CDR2 YENEEA come from the germline V gene. The length of the CDR3 is 13 residues. DNA for the CDR3: TGTGCCAGCAGCTTAAACAGGAACACTGAAGCTTTCTTT. This encodes CASSLNRNTEAFF.

The V call is TRBV5-4, the J call TRBJ2-5; D is perhaps TRBD1 (6 bases). V gave up 4 bases and J gave up 1 base, with 11 bases separating them. The CDR3 runs to 14 residues. In germline, CDR1 is SGHNT, CDR2 YYREEE (reference sequence). CDR3 sequence (DNA): TGTGCCAGCAGCCCGGGACATCTCCAAGAGACCCAGTACTTC. It translates to CASSPGHLQETQYF.

The chain is built from TRBV10-2 and TRBJ2-7; perhaps TRBD1 as D (6 bases). The CDR3 consists of 16 residues. The V gene's germline CDR1 is WSHSY and CDR2 SAAADI. Trimming removed 7 bases at V and 2 bases at J, with 21 bases between. The CDR3 protein is CASKNDQGPVTYEQYF. CDR3 DNA sequence: TGCGCCAGCAAAAACGATCAGGGGCCGGTGACCTACGAGCAGTACTTC.

This sequence joins TRBV29-1 and TRBJ2-1, with D uncertain. The V and J ends lost 4 bases and 0 bases respectively, with 13 bases between them. This CDR3 contains 15 residues. Germline-derived CDR1 and CDR2 are SQVTM and ANQGSEA. The DNA of the CDR3 is TGCAGCGTTGGTTCGGCCTTTAGCTCCTACAATGAGCAGTTCTTC. This translates into CSVGSAFSSYNEQFF.

J is TRBJ1-5 and V is TRBV5-6, with D possibly matching TRBD1 (5 bases). The V gene lost 4 bases and the J gene lost 1 base, with 9 bases spanning the gap. The germline gives CDR1 SGHDT, CDR2 YYEEEE. This CDR3 has 14 amino acids. The CDR3: CASSPGPSNQPQHF. DNA of the CDR3: TGTGCCAGCAGCCCGGGGCCGAGCAATCAGCCCCAGCATTTT.

The chain carries TRBV18 and TRBJ2-4; TRBD2 matches at 7 bases. With V trimmed by 4 bases and J by 8 bases, 5 bases remained unmatched. The CDR3 is 13 residues long. CDR1 is KGHSH and CDR2 is LQKENI in the germline V gene. This chain's CDR3 is CASSRSAGDIQYF. CDR3 DNA sequence: TGTGCCAGCTCACGGAGTGCGGGAGACATTCAGTACTTC.

CDR3 sequence (DNA): TGTGCCAGCAGTTACCGGGTGGACTACGAGCAGTACTTC. Translation gives CASSYRVDYEQYF. This chain joins TRBV6-2 or TRBV6-3 and TRBJ2-7; D gene unclear. Germline V gives CDR1 MNHEY, CDR2 SVGEGT. V was clipped by 2 bases and J by 3 bases, with 8 bases between them. CDR3 length: 13 residues.

The V gene is TRBV5-6, the J gene TRBJ1-2; D is unresolved. Germline values: CDR1 SGHDT, CDR2 YYEEEE. The CDR3 extends over 13 amino acids. Trimming took 4 bases from V and 2 from J, leaving 9 bases between them. The CDR3 nucleotides are TGTGCCAGCAGCCAGGACGGGAACTATGGCTACACCTTC. Translated: CASSQDGNYGYTF. The full variable domain, in which reference TRBV5-6 and TRBJ1-2 provide the parts outside the CDR3, is DAGVTQSPTHLIKTRGQQVTLRCSPKSGHDTVSWYQQALGQGPQFIFQYYEEEERQRGNFPDRFSGHQFPNYSSELNVNALLLGDSALYLCASSQDGNYGYTFGSGTRLTVV.

The chain is built from TRBV28 and TRBJ1-3, with 11 positions matching TRBD1. Germline trimming cut 4 bases from V and 4 bases from J; bases unmatched to any gene: 6. This CDR3 region has 16 residues. The V gene's germline CDR1 is MDHEN and CDR2 SYDVKM. The CDR3 is CASSSYGQGAGNTIYF. CDR3 DNA: TGTGCCAGCAGTTCCTATGGACAGGGGGCGGGAAACACCATATATTTT.

The chain recombines TRBV2 with TRBJ2-1; tentative D call: TRBD1 (5 bases). Germline V gene sequence: CDR1 SNHLY, CDR2 FYNNEI. V was shortened by 5 bases and J by 6 bases, with 8 bases between the two germline ends. The CDR3 has 12 amino acids. CDR3 residues: CASSPDSNEQFF. DNA for the CDR3: TGTGCCAGCAGTCCTGACAGCAATGAGCAGTTCTTC.

This chain connects TRBV19 to TRBJ1-5, with D possibly being TRBD1 (6 bases). Per the germline V gene, CDR1 is LNHDA and CDR2 is SQIVND (reference sequence). The CDR3 has 19 amino acids. Between the trimmed V and J ends, which lost 0 bases and 2 bases, there was a span of 20 bases. The DNA for the CDR3 is TGTGCCAGTAGTATAGATCAGGGGATTGGTGACGGTGGCAATCAGCCCCAGCATTTT. Protein sequence: CASSIDQGIGDGGNQPQHF.

Concerning this clone itself: This sample also contains other DNA sequences that code for the same CDR3. The V gene is TRBV28, the J gene TRBJ1-1; D gene unclear. Germline CDR1 MDHEN, CDR2 SYDVKM. The CDR3 runs 11 residues. Trimming removed 6 bases from V and 1 base from J, with 3 bases in between. CDR3 sequence (DNA): TGTGCCAGCAGCCCGAACACTGAAGCTTTCTTT. Amino acid sequence: CASSPNTEAFF.

This chain connects TRBV25-1 to TRBJ1-4, with D maybe TRBD1 (5 bases). Germline V gives CDR1 MGHDK, CDR2 SYGVNS. CDR3 size: 16 residues. Trimming removed 4 bases at V and 3 bases at J, with 15 bases between. This CDR3 is CASSVPGRLSNEKLFF. DNA of the CDR3: TGTGCCAGCAGTGTCCCGGGACGGCTTTCTAATGAAAAACTGTTTTTT.